This T cell receptor (beta chain) emerged from a study of cytomegalovirus exposure and HLA in healthy donors. Germline V gene lookup returns CDR1 SGHDT and CDR2 YYEEEE. The CDR3 runs to 11 residues. Trimming cost V 1 base and J 9 bases, with 7 bases left between them. TCRdb's copy holds only in-frame clones and misses some; the assay was immunoSEQ multiplex PCR. In the table there are approximately 200,000 clones, around 84% of which are singletons. The study's findings and limits: A few CMV-associated chains proved CMV antigen-specific in vitro.

Of note for this clone: Its specificity is not known.

Material: PBMCs. The chain recombines TRBV5-6 with TRBJ1-2; D unclear. The origin of this receptor is a man aged 18 to 30 in good health and CMV-seropositive. DNA of the CDR3: TGTGCCAGCAGCTTGACAGAAAGCTACACCTTC. It codes for CASSLTESYTF.